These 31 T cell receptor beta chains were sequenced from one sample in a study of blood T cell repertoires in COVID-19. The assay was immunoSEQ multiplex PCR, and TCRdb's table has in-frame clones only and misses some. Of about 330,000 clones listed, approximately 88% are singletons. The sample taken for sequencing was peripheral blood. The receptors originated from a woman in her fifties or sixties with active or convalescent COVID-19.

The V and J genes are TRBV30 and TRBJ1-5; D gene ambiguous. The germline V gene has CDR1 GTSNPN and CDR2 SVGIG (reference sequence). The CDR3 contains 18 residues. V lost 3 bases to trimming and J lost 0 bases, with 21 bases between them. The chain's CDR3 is CAWSYGVSSPVSNQPQHF. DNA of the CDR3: TGTGCCTGGAGCTACGGAGTCTCCTCTCCCGTTAGCAATCAGCCCCAGCATTTT.

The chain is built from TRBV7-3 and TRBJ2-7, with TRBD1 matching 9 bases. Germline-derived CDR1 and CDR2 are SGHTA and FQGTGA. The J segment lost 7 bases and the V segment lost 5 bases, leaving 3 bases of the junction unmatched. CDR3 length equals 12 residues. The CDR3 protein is CASSPGTGEQYF. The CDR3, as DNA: TGTGCCAGCAGCCCAGGGACAGGGGAGCAGTACTTC.

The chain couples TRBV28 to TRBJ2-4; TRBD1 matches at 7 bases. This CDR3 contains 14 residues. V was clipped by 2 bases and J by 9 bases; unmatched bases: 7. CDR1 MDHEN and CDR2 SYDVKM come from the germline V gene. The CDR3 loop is CASSLNGQVSIQYF. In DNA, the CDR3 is TGTGCCAGCAGTTTAAACGGACAGGTTAGCATTCAGTACTTC.

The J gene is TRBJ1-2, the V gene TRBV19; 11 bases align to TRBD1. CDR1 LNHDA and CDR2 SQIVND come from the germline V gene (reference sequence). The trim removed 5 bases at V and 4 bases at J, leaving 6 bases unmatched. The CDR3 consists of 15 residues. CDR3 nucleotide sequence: TGTGCCAGTAGTTTCGGGACAGGGGGAGGCTATGGCTACACCTTC. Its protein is CASSFGTGGGYGYTF. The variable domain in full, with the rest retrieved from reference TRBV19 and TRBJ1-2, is DGGITQSPKYLFRKEGQNVTLSCEQNLNHDAMYWYRQDPGQGLRLIYYSQIVNDFQKGDIAEGYSVSREKKESFPLTVTSAQKNPTAFYLCASSFGTGGGYGYTFGSGTRLTVV.

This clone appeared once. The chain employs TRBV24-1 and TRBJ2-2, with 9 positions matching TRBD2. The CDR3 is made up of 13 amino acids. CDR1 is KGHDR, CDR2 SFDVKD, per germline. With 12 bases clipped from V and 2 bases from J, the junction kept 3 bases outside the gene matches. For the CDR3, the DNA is TGTGCCGTGGGACTAGCTAACACCGGGGAGCTGTTTTTT. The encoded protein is CAVGLANTGELFF.

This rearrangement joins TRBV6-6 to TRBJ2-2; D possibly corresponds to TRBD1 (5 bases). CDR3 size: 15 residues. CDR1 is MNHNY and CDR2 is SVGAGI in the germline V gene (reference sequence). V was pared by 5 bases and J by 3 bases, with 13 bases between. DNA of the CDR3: TGTGCCAGCAGTCCGACAGCGCCGGACACCGGGGAGCTGTTTTTT. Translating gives CASSPTAPDTGELFF.

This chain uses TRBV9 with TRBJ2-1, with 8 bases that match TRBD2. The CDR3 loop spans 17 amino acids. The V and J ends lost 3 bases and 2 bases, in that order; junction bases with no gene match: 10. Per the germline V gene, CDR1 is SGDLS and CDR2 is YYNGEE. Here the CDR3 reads CASSDGKGLGPYNEQFF. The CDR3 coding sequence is TGTGCCAGCAGCGACGGTAAGGGACTAGGGCCCTACAATGAGCAGTTCTTC.

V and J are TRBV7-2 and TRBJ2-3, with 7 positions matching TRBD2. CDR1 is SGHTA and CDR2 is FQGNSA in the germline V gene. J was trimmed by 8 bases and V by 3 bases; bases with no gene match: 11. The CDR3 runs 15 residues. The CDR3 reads CASSFQRGWGGTQYF. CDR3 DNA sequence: TGTGCCAGCAGCTTTCAGCGGGGCTGGGGGGGTACGCAGTATTTT.

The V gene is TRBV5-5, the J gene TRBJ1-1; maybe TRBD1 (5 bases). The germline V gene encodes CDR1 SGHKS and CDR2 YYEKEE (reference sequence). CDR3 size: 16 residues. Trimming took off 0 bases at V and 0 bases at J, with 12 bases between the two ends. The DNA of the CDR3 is TGTGCCAGCAGCTTGGGGCCAGACAGAATGAACACTGAAGCTTTCTTT. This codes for CASSLGPDRMNTEAFF.

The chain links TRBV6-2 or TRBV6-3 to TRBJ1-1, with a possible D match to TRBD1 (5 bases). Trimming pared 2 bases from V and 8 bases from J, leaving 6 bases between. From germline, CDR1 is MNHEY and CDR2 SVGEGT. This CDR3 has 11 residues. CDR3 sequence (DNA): TGTGCCAGCAGTTACAACAGGGAAGCTTTCTTT. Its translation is CASSYNREAFF.

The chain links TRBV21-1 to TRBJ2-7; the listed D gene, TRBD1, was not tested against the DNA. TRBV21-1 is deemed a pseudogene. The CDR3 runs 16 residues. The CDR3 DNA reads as TGTGCCAGCTGTTACCGGGGGACAGGTAAATCTTACGAGCAGTACTTC. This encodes CASCYRGTGKSYEQYF.

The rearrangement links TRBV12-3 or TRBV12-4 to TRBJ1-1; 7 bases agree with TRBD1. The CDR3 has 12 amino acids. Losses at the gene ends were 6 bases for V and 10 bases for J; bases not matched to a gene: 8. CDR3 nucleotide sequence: TGTGCCAGCAGGGGGGACAGTTGGGGAGCTTTCTTT. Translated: CASRGDSWGAFF.

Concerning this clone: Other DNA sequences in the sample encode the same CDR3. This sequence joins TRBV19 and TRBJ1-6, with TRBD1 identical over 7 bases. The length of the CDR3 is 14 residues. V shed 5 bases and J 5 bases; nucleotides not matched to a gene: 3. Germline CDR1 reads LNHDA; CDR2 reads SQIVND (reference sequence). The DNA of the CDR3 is TGTGCCAGTAGTGTCGGGACAGATAATTCACCCCTCCACTTT. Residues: CASSVGTDNSPLHF.

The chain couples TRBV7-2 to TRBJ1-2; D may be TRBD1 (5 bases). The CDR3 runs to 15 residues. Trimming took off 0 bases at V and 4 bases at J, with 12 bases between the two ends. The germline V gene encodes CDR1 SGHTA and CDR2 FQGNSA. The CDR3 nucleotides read TGTGCCAGCAGCTTAGCGGGGGGGAGCCTCTATGGCTACACCTTC. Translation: CASSLAGGSLYGYTF. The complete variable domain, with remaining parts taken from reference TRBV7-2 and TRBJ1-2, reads GAGVSQSPSNKVTEKGKDVELRCDPISGHTALYWYRQSLGQGLEFLIYFQGNSAPDKSGLPSDRFSAERTGGSVSTLTIQRTQQEDSAVYLCASSLAGGSLYGYTFGSGTRLTVV.

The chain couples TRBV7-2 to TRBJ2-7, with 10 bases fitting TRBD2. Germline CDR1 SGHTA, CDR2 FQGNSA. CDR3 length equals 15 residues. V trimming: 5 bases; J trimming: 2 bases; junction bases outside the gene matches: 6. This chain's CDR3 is CASSPSGRVPYEQYF. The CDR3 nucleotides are TGTGCCAGCAGCCCGAGCGGGAGGGTCCCCTACGAGCAGTACTTC.

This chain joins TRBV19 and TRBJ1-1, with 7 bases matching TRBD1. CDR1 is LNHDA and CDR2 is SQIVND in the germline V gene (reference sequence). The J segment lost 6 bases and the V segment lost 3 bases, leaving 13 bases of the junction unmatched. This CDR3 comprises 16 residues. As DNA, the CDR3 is TGTGCCAGTAGTATGATTGGGAACAGGGGTGAGTCTGAAGCTTTCTTT. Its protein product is CASSMIGNRGESEAFF.

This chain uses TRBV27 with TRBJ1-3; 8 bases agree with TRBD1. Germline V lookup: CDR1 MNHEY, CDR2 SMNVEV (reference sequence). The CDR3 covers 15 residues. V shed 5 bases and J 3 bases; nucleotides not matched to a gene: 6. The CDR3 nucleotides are TGTGCCAGCAGTCCTAGGACAGGGATTGGAAACACCATATATTTT. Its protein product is CASSPRTGIGNTIYF.

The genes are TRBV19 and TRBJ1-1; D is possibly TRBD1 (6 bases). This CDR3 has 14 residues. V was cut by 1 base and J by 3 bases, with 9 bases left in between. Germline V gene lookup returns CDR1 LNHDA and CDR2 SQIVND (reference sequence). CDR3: CASSIGTDYTEAFF. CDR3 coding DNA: TGTGCCAGTAGTATAGGGACAGATTACACTGAAGCTTTCTTT.

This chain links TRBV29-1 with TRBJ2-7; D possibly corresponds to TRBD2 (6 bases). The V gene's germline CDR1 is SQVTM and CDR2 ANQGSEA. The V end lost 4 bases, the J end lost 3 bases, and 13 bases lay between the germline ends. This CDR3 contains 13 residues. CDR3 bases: TGCAGCGTTGGGGGGGACGGAATCTACGAGCAGTACTTC. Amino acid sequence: CSVGGDGIYEQYF.

The CDR3 DNA reads TGTGCCAGCAGCCGCCCCGGGAAGTATGGCTACACCTTC. Translation gives CASSRPGKYGYTF. The chain recombines TRBV3-1 (or the pseudogene TRBV3-2) with TRBJ1-2, with D hard to call. With 4 bases removed from V and 5 bases from J, the gap between germline ends came to 11 bases. Germline V gene data show CDR1 as LGHDT and CDR2 as YNNKEL (reference sequence). The CDR3 runs to 13 residues.

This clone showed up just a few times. The CDR3: CASSLGQTGNTIYF. The CDR3 DNA sequence: TGTGCCAGCAGCTTGGGACAGACTGGAAACACCATATATTTT. The rearrangement uses TRBV7-2 and TRBJ1-3; TRBD1 matches 7 bases. The CDR3 totals 14 residues. The V segment lost 3 bases and the J segment 2 bases; nucleotides outside the gene matches: 1. Per the germline V gene, CDR1 is SGHTA and CDR2 is FQGNSA.

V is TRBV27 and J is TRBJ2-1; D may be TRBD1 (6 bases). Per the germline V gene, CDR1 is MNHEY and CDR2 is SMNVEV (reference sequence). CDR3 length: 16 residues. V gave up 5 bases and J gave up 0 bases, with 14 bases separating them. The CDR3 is CASSALQGLSYNEQFF. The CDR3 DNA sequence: TGTGCCAGCAGTGCCCTACAGGGCCTCTCCTACAATGAGCAGTTCTTC.

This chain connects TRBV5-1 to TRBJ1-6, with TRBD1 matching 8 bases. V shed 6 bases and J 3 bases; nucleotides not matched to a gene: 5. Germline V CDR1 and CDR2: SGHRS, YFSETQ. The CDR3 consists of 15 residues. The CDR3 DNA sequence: TGCGCCAGCAAATATGGACAGGGCTATAATTCACCCCTCCACTTT. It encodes CASKYGQGYNSPLHF.

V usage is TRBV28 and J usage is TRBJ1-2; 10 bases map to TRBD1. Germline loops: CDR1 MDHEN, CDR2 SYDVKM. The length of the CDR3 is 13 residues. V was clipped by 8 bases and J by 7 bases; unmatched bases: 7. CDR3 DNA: TGTGCCAGCGGACGACAGGGGGCGGGTGGCTACACCTTC. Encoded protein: CASGRQGAGGYTF.

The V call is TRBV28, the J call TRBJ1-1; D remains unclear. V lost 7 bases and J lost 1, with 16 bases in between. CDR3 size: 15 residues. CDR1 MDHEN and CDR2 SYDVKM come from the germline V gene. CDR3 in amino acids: CASTPAGPSNTEAFF. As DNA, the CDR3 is TGTGCCAGCACGCCCGCTGGGCCATCGAACACTGAAGCTTTCTTT.

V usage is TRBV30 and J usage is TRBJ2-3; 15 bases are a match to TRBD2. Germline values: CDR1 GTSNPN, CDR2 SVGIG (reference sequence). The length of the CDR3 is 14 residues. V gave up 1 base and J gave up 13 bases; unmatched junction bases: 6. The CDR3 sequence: CAWSGGLAGGGEYF. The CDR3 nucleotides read TGTGCCTGGAGTGGGGGACTAGCGGGAGGTGGGGAGTATTTT.

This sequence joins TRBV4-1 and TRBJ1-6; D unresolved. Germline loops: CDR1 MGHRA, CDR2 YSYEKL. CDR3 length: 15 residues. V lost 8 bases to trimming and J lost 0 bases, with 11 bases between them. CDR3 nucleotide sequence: TGCGCCAGCGGGAGAGGAAGCTCCTATAATTCACCCCTCCACTTT. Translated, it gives CASGRGSSYNSPLHF.

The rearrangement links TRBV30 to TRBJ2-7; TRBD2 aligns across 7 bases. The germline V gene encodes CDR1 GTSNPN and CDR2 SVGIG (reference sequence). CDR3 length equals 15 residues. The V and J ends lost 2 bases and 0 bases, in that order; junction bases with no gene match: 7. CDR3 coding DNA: TGTGCCTGGAGTCCCGGACGGGGGGACTCCTACGAGCAGTACTTC. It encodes CAWSPGRGDSYEQYF.

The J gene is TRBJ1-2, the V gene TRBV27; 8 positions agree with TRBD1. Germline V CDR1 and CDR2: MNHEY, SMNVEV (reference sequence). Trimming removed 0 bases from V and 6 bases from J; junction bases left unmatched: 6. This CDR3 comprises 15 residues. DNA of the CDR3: TGTGCCAGCAGTTTATCTTTTCAGGGGGCGCATGGCTACACCTTC. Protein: CASSLSFQGAHGYTF.

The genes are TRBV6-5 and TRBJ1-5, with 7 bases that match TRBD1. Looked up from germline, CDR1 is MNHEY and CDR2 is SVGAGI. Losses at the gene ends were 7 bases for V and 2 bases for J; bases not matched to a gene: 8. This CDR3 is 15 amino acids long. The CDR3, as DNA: TGTGCCAGCACCCCCTGGGACAGAGGCAATCAGCCCCAGCATTTT. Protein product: CASTPWDRGNQPQHF.

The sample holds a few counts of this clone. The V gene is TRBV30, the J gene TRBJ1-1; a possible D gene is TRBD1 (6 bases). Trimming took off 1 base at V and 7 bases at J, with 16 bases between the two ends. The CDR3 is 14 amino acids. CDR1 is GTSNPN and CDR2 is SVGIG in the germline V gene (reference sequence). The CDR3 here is CAWSGLQGRHEAFF. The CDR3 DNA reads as TGTGCCTGGAGTGGACTACAGGGCCGCCATGAAGCTTTCTTT.